The 23 T cell receptor beta chains below come from one sample, sequenced in a study of cytomegalovirus exposure and HLA in healthy donors. With 60 Vbeta and 13 Jbeta primers, the PCR was carried out. Here immunoSEQ multiplex PCR was the method, and the copy in TCRdb shows in-frame clones only, minus some. The table shows approximately 220,000 clones, with 76% occurring only once. Input material: PBMCs. Receptor source: a man younger than 30 in good health and CMV-seronegative.

This clone occurred a few times. The V call is TRBV5-1, the J call TRBJ1-2; D gene unclear. The CDR3 has 14 residues. V was cut by 1 base and J by 1 base, with 8 bases left in between. The V gene's germline CDR1 is SGHRS and CDR2 YFSETQ. CDR3 nucleotide sequence: TGCGCCAGCAGCTTGAACACCCTTAACTATGGCTACACCTTC. Its protein product is CASSLNTLNYGYTF. Together with reference TRBV5-1 and TRBJ1-2, the CDR3 gives the full variable domain: KAGVTQTPRYLIKTRGQQVTLSCSPISGHRSVSWYQQTPGQGLQFLFEYFSETQRNKGNFPGRFSGRQFSNSRSEMNVSTLELGDSALYLCASSLNTLNYGYTFGSGTRLTVV.

The rearrangement links TRBV28 to TRBJ2-5; TRBD1 matches at 9 bases. The CDR3 length is 16 residues. V shed 5 bases, J shed 2 bases, and the junction held 9 bases outside the gene matches. CDR1 is MDHEN and CDR2 is SYDVKM in the germline V gene. The CDR3, as DNA: TGTGCCAGCAGTCCCCTCCCGACAGGGGGACAAGAGACCCAGTACTTC. Protein product: CASSPLPTGGQETQYF. The full variable domain, completed using reference TRBV28 and TRBJ2-5, is DVKVTQSSRYLVKRTGEKVFLECVQDMDHENMFWYRQDPGLGLRLIYFSYDVKMKEKGDIPEGYSVSREKKERFSLILESASTNQTSMYLCASSPLPTGGQETQYFGPGTRLLVL.

V is TRBV7-8 and J is TRBJ1-2; TRBD1 is a possible D gene (5 bases). The V gene lost 2 bases and the J gene lost 3 bases, with 10 bases spanning the gap. The CDR3 runs 14 residues. The germline V gene has CDR1 SGHVS and CDR2 FQNEAQ. The CDR3 region is CASSLPGEDYGYTF. The CDR3 coding sequence is TGTGCCAGCAGCTTACCGGGGGAAGACTATGGCTACACCTTC. The whole variable domain, remainder taken from reference TRBV7-8 and TRBJ1-2, is GAGVSQSPRYKVAKRGQDVALRCDPISGHVSLFWYQQALGQGPEFLTYFQNEAQLDKSGLPSDRFFAERPEGSVSTLKIQRTQQEDSAVYLCASSLPGEDYGYTFGSGTRLTVV.

The chain links TRBV7-3 to TRBJ2-7; 7 nucleotides line up with TRBD1. The germline V gene encodes CDR1 SGHTA and CDR2 FQGTGA. The junction had 4 bases not matched to a gene; V was cut back by 5 bases and J by 3 bases. This CDR3 has 13 residues. The CDR3 DNA reads as TGTGCCAGCAGCCTGGACAGGAACTACGAGCAGTACTTC. This codes for CASSLDRNYEQYF. Full variable domain (outside the CDR3, taken from reference TRBV7-3 and TRBJ2-7): GAGVSQTPSNKVTEKGKYVELRCDPISGHTALYWYRQSLGQGPEFLIYFQGTGAADDSGLPNDRFFAVRPEGSVSTLKIQRTERGDSAVYLCASSLDRNYEQYFGPGTRLTVT.

The V and J genes are TRBV9 and TRBJ1-3; D gene ambiguous. The CDR3 consists of 11 residues. The ends were cut back, 7 bases at V and 7 bases at J, with 9 bases in the middle. In germline, CDR1 is SGDLS, CDR2 YYNGEE. CDR3 region: CASARGNTIYF. CDR3 bases: TGTGCCAGCGCGCGAGGGAACACCATATATTTT.

The rearrangement uses TRBV5-1 and TRBJ1-1; D remains ambiguous. This CDR3 region has 14 residues. V lost 0 bases to trimming and J lost 5 bases, with 11 bases between them. Germline V lookup: CDR1 SGHRS, CDR2 YFSETQ. CDR3 bases: TGCGCCAGCAGCTTGGACCCCCCCGGGACTGAAGCTTTCTTT. Its translation is CASSLDPPGTEAFF.

V usage is TRBV5-1 and J usage is TRBJ2-7; 8 bases align to TRBD2. The CDR3 is 14 residues long. V shed 0 bases, J shed 9 bases, and the junction held 8 bases outside the gene matches. The germline V gene encodes CDR1 SGHRS and CDR2 YFSETQ. CDR3 in DNA: TGCGCCAGCAGCTTGGAGCAGGGCCGGGGGGGGCAGTACTTC. Protein sequence: CASSLEQGRGGQYF.

Only one count was recorded for this clone. Germline is not matched at one junction end, which may reflect a read error. This sequence joins TRBV11-3 and TRBJ2-7; 11 nucleotides match TRBD2. The CDR3 sequence is 14 residues long. CDR1 and CDR2 from the germline V gene are SGHNT and YENEEA. CDR3 region: CASSLAGGPYEQYF. The CDR3 DNA reads TGTGCCAGCAGTTTAGCGGGAGGGCCTTACGAGCAGTACTTC.

J is TRBJ2-1 and V is TRBV5-1, with 10 bases that match TRBD2. Germline CDR1 SGHRS, CDR2 YFSETQ. With 0 bases clipped from V and 9 bases from J, the junction kept 18 bases outside the gene matches. The CDR3 consists of 19 residues. CDR3 in DNA: TGCGCCAGCAGCTTGGTATGGGGGGCTAGCGGGAGCAGCGGAGGTGAGCAGTTCTTC. Residues: CASSLVWGASGSSGGEQFF.

The chain links TRBV30 to TRBJ1-3, with a tentative D call TRBD1 (6 bases). The CDR3 has 15 residues. V lost 0 bases to trimming and J lost 2 bases, with 11 bases between them. Germline V gene data show CDR1 as GTSNPN and CDR2 as SVGIG (reference sequence). This chain's CDR3 is CAWSVGTSTGNTIYF. The CDR3, as DNA: TGTGCCTGGAGTGTCGGGACAAGTACTGGAAACACCATATATTTT.

The chain couples TRBV9 to TRBJ2-7, with TRBD2 identical over 9 bases. CDR1 and CDR2 (germline): SGDLS, YYNGEE. This CDR3 region has 15 residues. V dropped 0 bases and J dropped 8; count of bases not matched to a gene: 9. CDR3 sequence reads: CASSVDSAGGSQQYF. The CDR3 bases are TGTGCCAGCAGCGTAGACAGCGCGGGAGGGTCGCAGCAGTACTTC.

This chain joins TRBV6-4 and TRBJ2-1; TRBD1 matches at 9 bases. The trim removed 3 bases at V and 7 bases at J, leaving 7 bases unmatched. Germline V CDR1 and CDR2: MRHNA, SNTAGT. The CDR3 has 15 residues. The CDR3 spells CASSDPGTGRNEQFF. CDR3 in DNA: TGTGCCAGCAGTGATCCGGGGACAGGGAGGAATGAGCAGTTCTTC.

The chain couples TRBV9 to TRBJ2-1, with 9 bases identical to TRBD2. Looked up from germline, CDR1 is SGDLS and CDR2 is YYNGEE. CDR3 size: 13 residues. Germline trimming cut 0 bases from V and 13 bases from J; bases unmatched to any gene: 5. The CDR3 protein is CASSVDPSGVQFF. CDR3 coding DNA: TGTGCCAGCAGCGTAGACCCTAGCGGGGTCCAGTTCTTC.

This clone was counted only a few times. The gene calls are TRBV9 and TRBJ2-7, with 9 bases identical to TRBD1. The CDR3 loop spans 14 amino acids. J gave up 6 bases and V 0 bases, and 4 bases lay outside the gene matches. From germline, CDR1 is SGDLS and CDR2 YYNGEE. CDR3 nucleotides: TGTGCCAGCAGCGTAGCGGGACAGGGAGGCGAGCAGTACTTC. Its translation: CASSVAGQGGEQYF.

About this clone: An end of the junction does not agree with germline; a read error may underlie this. V usage is TRBV6-4 and J usage is TRBJ1-2; D remains unclear. Germline CDR1 reads MRHNA; CDR2 reads SNTAGT. This CDR3 is built from 12 residues. The DNA for the CDR3 is TGTGCCAGCAGTGACTCGAGCGGTGGCCACACCTTC. This sequence encodes CASSDSSGGHTF.

The genes are TRBV30 and TRBJ1-2; the match to TRBD1 covers 8 bases. Germline CDR1 GTSNPN, CDR2 SVGIG (reference sequence). V was pared by 7 bases and J by 6 bases, with 7 bases of the junction left unmatched. The CDR3 sequence is 12 residues long. CDR3 in DNA: TGTGCCTCCTACAGGGGGATAGATGGCTACACCTTC. Its translation is CASYRGIDGYTF. Filled out from reference TRBV30 and TRBJ1-2, the complete variable domain reads SQTIHQWPATLVQPVGSPLSLECTVEGTSNPNLYWYRQAAGRGLQLLFYSVGIGQISSEVPQNLSASRPQDRQFILSSKKLLLSDSGFYLCASYRGIDGYTFGSGTRLTVV.

This clone was counted a few times. The chain has TRBV30 and TRBJ2-7, with 8 nucleotides matching TRBD2. The CDR3 sequence is 13 residues long. Germline V gene data show CDR1 as GTSNPN and CDR2 as SVGIG (reference sequence). V shed 4 bases and J 0 bases; nucleotides not matched to a gene: 2. CDR3: CAWTSGYSYEQYF. CDR3 in DNA: TGTGCCTGGACTAGCGGGTACTCCTACGAGCAGTACTTC.

Only a few counts were recorded for this clone. In the same sample, other DNA sequences code for this CDR3. V is TRBV5-1 and J is TRBJ1-1; 10 bases map to TRBD1. Germline values: CDR1 SGHRS, CDR2 YFSETQ. The CDR3 length is 13 residues. V was clipped by 4 bases and J by 5 bases; unmatched bases: 2. CDR3 nucleotides: TGCGCCAGCAGCCGGACAGGGGGTACTGAAGCTTTCTTT. As protein: CASSRTGGTEAFF.

The rearrangement uses TRBV7-9 and TRBJ2-1; TRBD1 agrees at 10 bases. V lost 5 bases to trimming and J lost 1 base; unmatched junction nucleotides: 5. Germline CDR1 is SEHNR and CDR2 is FQNEAQ (reference sequence). The CDR3 contains 16 residues. The CDR3 here is CASSRTGQGSYNEQFF. The CDR3 nucleotides read TGTGCCAGCAGCCGCACGGGACAGGGGTCCTACAATGAGCAGTTCTTC. Combining the CDR3 with reference TRBV7-9 and TRBJ2-1 gives the whole variable domain DTGVSQNPRHKITKRGQNVTFRCDPISEHNRLYWYRQTLGQGPEFLTYFQNEAQLEKSRLLSDRFSAERPKGSFSTLEIQRTEQGDSAMYLCASSRTGQGSYNEQFFGPGTRLTVL.

The chain has TRBV4-1 and TRBJ1-1, with a possible D match to TRBD1 (5 bases). V gave up 0 bases and J gave up 3 bases, with 14 bases separating them. The CDR3 covers 16 residues. Germline CDR1 MGHRA, CDR2 YSYEKL. In DNA form, the CDR3 reads TGCGCCAGCAGCCAAGAAAGGGGAATAGTAGACACTGAAGCTTTCTTT. Translating gives CASSQERGIVDTEAFF.

This clone has a handful of counts. The CDR3 sequence is CASSSDREGYEQYF. CDR3 DNA sequence: TGTGCCAGCAGTTCGGACAGGGAGGGCTACGAGCAGTACTTC. The chain uses TRBV27 and TRBJ2-7; a possible D gene is TRBD1 (8 bases). Trimming removed 4 bases at V and 3 bases at J, with 13 bases between. This CDR3 spans 14 amino acids. CDR1 and CDR2 from the germline V gene are MNHEY and SMNVEV (reference sequence).

The chain joins TRBV5-1 to TRBJ2-7; 14 nucleotides align to TRBD2. The CDR3 has 15 residues. The V gene's germline CDR1 is SGHRS and CDR2 YFSETQ. J gave up 7 bases and V 4 bases, and 7 bases lay outside the gene matches. CDR3 sequence reads: CASSLGLAGGLEQYF. The CDR3 DNA reads TGCGCCAGCAGCCTCGGACTAGCGGGAGGCCTAGAGCAGTACTTC.

The chain links TRBV27 to TRBJ2-7, with 9 bases matching TRBD2. Trimming at V came to 6 bases and at J to 4 bases, leaving 7 bases not matched to a gene. CDR3 size: 14 residues. Germline assignment: CDR1 MNHEY and CDR2 SMNVEV (reference sequence). CDR3: CASRTASGKYEQYF. CDR3 nucleotide sequence: TGTGCCAGCAGAACCGCTAGCGGGAAGTACGAGCAGTACTTC.